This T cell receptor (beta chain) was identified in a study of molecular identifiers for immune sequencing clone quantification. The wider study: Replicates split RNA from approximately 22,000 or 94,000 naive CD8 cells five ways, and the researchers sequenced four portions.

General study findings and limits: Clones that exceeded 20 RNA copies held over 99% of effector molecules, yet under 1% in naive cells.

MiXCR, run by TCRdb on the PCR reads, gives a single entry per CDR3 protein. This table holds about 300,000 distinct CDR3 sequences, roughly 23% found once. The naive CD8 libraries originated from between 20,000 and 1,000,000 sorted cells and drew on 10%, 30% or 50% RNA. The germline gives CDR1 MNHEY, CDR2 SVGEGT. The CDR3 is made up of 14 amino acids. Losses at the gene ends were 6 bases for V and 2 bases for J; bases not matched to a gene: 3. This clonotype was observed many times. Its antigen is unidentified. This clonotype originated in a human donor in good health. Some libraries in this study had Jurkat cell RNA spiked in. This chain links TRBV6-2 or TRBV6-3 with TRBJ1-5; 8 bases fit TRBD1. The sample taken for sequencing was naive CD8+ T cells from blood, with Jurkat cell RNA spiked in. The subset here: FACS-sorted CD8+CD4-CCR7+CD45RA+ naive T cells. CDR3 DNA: TGTGCCAGCAGGCAGACAGGGGGCAATCAGCCCCAGCATTTT. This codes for CASRQTGGNQPQHF.